The 30 T cell receptor beta chains below come from one sample, sequenced in a study of blood T cell repertoires in COVID-19. Sequenced by immunoSEQ multiplex PCR; TCRdb stores in-frame clones only, minus some. The sample yields around 190,000 clones, 84% seen once. Material for sequencing was PBMCs or T cells enriched from blood (not recorded which). Receptor source: a young woman who had recovered from COVID-19.

V and J are TRBV10-3 and TRBJ1-6, with 7 positions matching TRBD1. Germline V gene sequence: CDR1 ENHRY, CDR2 SYGVKD. V lost 3 bases, J lost 8 bases, and 1 base stayed unmatched. This CDR3 has 13 residues. CDR3: CAISDRGDSPLHF. DNA of the CDR3: TGTGCCATCAGTGACAGGGGGGATTCACCCCTCCACTTT.

The gene calls are TRBV11-3 and TRBJ2-1, with D possibly being TRBD2 (6 bases). Germline V gives CDR1 SGHNT, CDR2 YENEEA. This CDR3 is built from 12 residues. Trimming shortened V by 5 bases and J by 9 bases, and 11 bases separated the two germline ends. The CDR3, as DNA: TGTGCCAGCAGCCATATGGAGGGTGAGCAGTTCTTC. It translates to CASSHMEGEQFF.

The gene calls are TRBV28 and TRBJ2-3; the match to TRBD1 covers 7 bases. Germline V lookup: CDR1 MDHEN, CDR2 SYDVKM. The J segment lost 4 bases and the V segment lost 5 bases, leaving 12 bases of the junction unmatched. This CDR3 region has 16 residues. The CDR3, as DNA: TGTGCCAGCAGTATCCGGACAGGTCAAAGTCCAGATACGCAGTATTTT. It is translated as CASSIRTGQSPDTQYF.

This chain links TRBV29-1 with TRBJ2-3; 14 bases map to TRBD2. Germline V gives CDR1 SQVTM, CDR2 ANQGSEA. The trim removed 6 bases at V and 4 bases at J, leaving 15 bases unmatched. CDR3 length: 18 residues. The CDR3 sequence: CSVGTSGRLPLGADTQYF. CDR3 nucleotide sequence: TGCAGCGTGGGGACTAGCGGGAGACTCCCCCTTGGGGCAGATACGCAGTATTTT.

The chain recombines TRBV28 with TRBJ2-7; TRBD1 matches at 11 bases. J lost 5 bases, V lost 5 bases, and 5 bases had no gene match. The CDR3 spans 14 residues. Germline lookup yields CDR1 MDHEN and CDR2 SYDVKM. CDR3 amino acids: CASSVGQGANEQYV. CDR3 sequence (DNA): TGTGCCAGCAGTGTCGGACAGGGGGCAAACGAGCAGTACGTC.

This clone appeared a single time. The chain joins TRBV5-5 to TRBJ1-2; no clear D. Between the trimmed V and J ends, which lost 4 bases and 0 bases, there was a span of 10 bases. Per germline, CDR1 SGHKS and CDR2 YYEKEE (reference sequence). CDR3 length: 14 residues. The CDR3 spells CASSPGYTNYGYTF. Written as DNA, the CDR3 is TGTGCCAGCAGCCCGGGTTACACTAACTATGGCTACACCTTC.

This clone was observed a single time. The chain carries TRBV30 and TRBJ2-2; 7 bases align to TRBD2. Germline lookup yields CDR1 GTSNPN and CDR2 SVGIG (reference sequence). This CDR3 is 17 amino acids long. Trimming took 3 bases from V and 2 from J; bases not matched to a gene: 12. The DNA for the CDR3 is TGTGCCTGGAGACGAAAGGGTCTAGCGGCTAACACCGGGGAGCTGTTTTTT. Translation: CAWRRKGLAANTGELFF.

The rearrangement uses TRBV27 and TRBJ1-5, with 9 positions matching TRBD1. V lost 5 bases to trimming and J lost 5 bases; unmatched junction nucleotides: 4. The CDR3 has 14 residues. The germline CDR1 and CDR2 sequences are MNHEY and SMNVEV (reference sequence). This CDR3 is CASSAGTGHQPQHF. CDR3 coding DNA: TGTGCCAGCAGTGCCGGGACAGGGCATCAGCCCCAGCATTTT.

V and J are TRBV2 and TRBJ1-2, with 10 bases lining up with TRBD1. Germline-derived CDR1 and CDR2 are SNHLY and FYNNEI. The CDR3 spans 14 residues. V gave up 4 bases and J gave up 3 bases; unmatched junction bases: 2. The CDR3 DNA reads as TGTGCCAGCAGTGGACAGGGGGCACACTATGGCTACACCTTC. Protein: CASSGQGAHYGYTF. The whole variable domain, remainder taken from reference TRBV2 and TRBJ1-2, is EPEVTQTPSHQVTQMGQEVILRCVPISNHLYFYWYRQILGQKVEFLVSFYNNEISEKSEIFDDQFSVERPDGSNFTLKIRSTKLEDSAMYFCASSGQGAHYGYTFGSGTRLTVV.

The chain recombines TRBV7-8 with TRBJ2-1, with TRBD1 matching over 7 bases. The CDR3 length is 15 residues. Germline CDR1 SGHVS, CDR2 FQNEAQ. The junction had 8 bases not matched to a gene; V was cut back by 5 bases and J by 4 bases. The CDR3 nucleotides read TGTGCCAGCAGCCCACGGACAGGCCCTTACAATGAGCAGTTCTTC. It translates to CASSPRTGPYNEQFF. Supplemented by reference TRBV7-8 and TRBJ2-1, the full variable domain reads GAGVSQSPRYKVAKRGQDVALRCDPISGHVSLFWYQQALGQGPEFLTYFQNEAQLDKSGLPSDRFFAERPEGSVSTLKIQRTQQEDSAVYLCASSPRTGPYNEQFFGPGTRLTVL.

The V and J genes are TRBV1 and TRBJ2-1; TRBD2 is the table's D call, not checked against the DNA. TRBV1 is classified as a pseudogene. There are 14 residues in the CDR3. The CDR3 reads CTSSQDPSGNEQFF. CDR3 DNA: TGCACCAGCAGCCAAGATCCTAGCGGGAATGAGCAGTTCTTC.

Only one count was recorded for this clone. The chain couples TRBV19 to TRBJ1-5; D ambiguous. The CDR3 is 15 residues long. Trimming cost V 4 bases and J 6 bases, with 16 bases left between them. In germline, CDR1 is LNHDA, CDR2 SQIVND (reference sequence). The CDR3 reads CASSRYGLGSQPQHF. In DNA, the CDR3 is TGTGCCAGTAGTAGGTATGGGCTCGGAAGTCAGCCCCAGCATTTT. Full variable domain (rest looked up from reference TRBV19 and TRBJ1-5): DGGITQSPKYLFRKEGQNVTLSCEQNLNHDAMYWYRQDPGQGLRLIYYSQIVNDFQKGDIAEGYSVSREKKESFPLTVTSAQKNPTAFYLCASSRYGLGSQPQHFGDGTRLSIL.

The V and J genes are TRBV7-9 and TRBJ2-7, with 7 bases aligning to TRBD1. CDR1 and CDR2 (germline): SEHNR, FQNEAQ (reference sequence). V lost 5 bases and J lost 7; bases outside the gene matches: 8. The CDR3 totals 13 residues. The CDR3 loop is CASSPPQDREQYF. DNA of the CDR3: TGTGCCAGCAGCCCCCCCCAGGACAGGGAGCAGTACTTC.

The V gene is TRBV18, the J gene TRBJ2-7; TRBD1 matches at 7 bases. CDR1 and CDR2 from the germline V gene are KGHSH and LQKENI. The V segment lost 0 bases and the J segment 4 bases; nucleotides outside the gene matches: 6. There are 15 residues in the CDR3. This chain's CDR3 is CASSPPDRTLYEQYF. The CDR3 DNA reads TGTGCCAGCTCACCACCGGACAGGACACTTTACGAGCAGTACTTC.

This clone was detected a few times. CDR3 in amino acids: CASSQGNSEKLFF. CDR3 in DNA: TGTGCCAGCAGCCAAGGTAACAGCGAAAAACTGTTTTTT. The chain employs TRBV3-1 (or the pseudogene TRBV3-2) and TRBJ1-4; D gene unclear. The CDR3 totals 13 residues. V was pared by 1 base and J by 8 bases, with 8 bases between. Germline loops: CDR1 LGHDT, CDR2 YNNKEL (reference sequence).

This chain joins TRBV10-3 and TRBJ2-7, with D perhaps matching TRBD1 (6 bases). With 11 bases removed from V and 0 bases from J, the gap between germline ends came to 23 bases. Germline V gene data show CDR1 as ENHRY and CDR2 as SYGVKD. The CDR3 has 16 residues. In DNA form, the CDR3 reads TGTGCCGCAAATCCTAGAGGGGGAGAAACCTCCTACGAGCAGTACTTC. Translating it yields CAANPRGGETSYEQYF.

The chain recombines TRBV18 with TRBJ1-2, with a possible D match to TRBD1 (6 bases). Germline V gives CDR1 KGHSH, CDR2 LQKENI. V lost 6 bases and J 7 bases, leaving 15 bases between the germline ends. This CDR3 contains 13 residues. The CDR3 bases are TGTGCCAGCTCGGAATCACAGGGAACTGGCTACACCTTC. Protein: CASSESQGTGYTF.

The chain combines TRBV6-5 with TRBJ1-4; D is unresolved. Germline V lookup: CDR1 MNHEY, CDR2 SVGAGI. The CDR3 consists of 11 residues. Trimming cost V 6 bases and J 8 bases, with 7 bases left between them. The DNA for the CDR3 is TGTGCCAGCAGGGTCGGGGAAAAACTGTTTTTT. Translating it yields CASRVGEKLFF.

This rearrangement joins TRBV9 to TRBJ2-5; 7 bases agree with TRBD2. The trim removed 0 bases at V and 2 bases at J, leaving 4 bases unmatched. The germline CDR1 and CDR2 sequences are SGDLS and YYNGEE. The CDR3 is 15 residues long. The chain's CDR3 is CASSVAAGRQETQYF. The CDR3 DNA follows: TGTGCCAGCAGCGTAGCAGCGGGACGGCAAGAGACCCAGTACTTC.

The CDR3 here is CASSRGLGNSPLHF. For the CDR3, the DNA is TGTGCCAGCAGTAGGGGTCTGGGGAATTCACCCCTCCACTTT. The chain employs TRBV28 and TRBJ1-6; TRBD1 is a possible D gene (5 bases). The germline V and J ends were trimmed by 5 bases and 7 bases, with 12 bases remaining between them. Per the germline V gene, CDR1 is MDHEN and CDR2 is SYDVKM. The CDR3 has 14 amino acids.

This clone was detected only once. This sequence joins TRBV9 and TRBJ2-1; perhaps TRBD2 as D (5 bases). Trimming removed 4 bases from V and 0 bases from J, with 14 bases in between. The CDR3 sequence is 16 residues long. Germline loops: CDR1 SGDLS, CDR2 YYNGEE. CDR3 nucleotide sequence: TGTGCCAGCAGCCTCCCGGCGGGCGGCTCCTACAATGAGCAGTTCTTC. Residues: CASSLPAGGSYNEQFF.

The V and J genes are TRBV5-1 and TRBJ1-3; TRBD1 aligns across 8 bases. The CDR3 length is 15 residues. The germline CDR1 and CDR2 sequences are SGHRS and YFSETQ. The trim removed 4 bases at V and 4 bases at J, leaving 7 bases unmatched. The CDR3 region has the DNA TGCGCCAGCAGCCTACTTCAGGGGGCAGGAAACACCATATATTTT. Translation gives CASSLLQGAGNTIYF. Full variable domain (remainder filled in from reference TRBV5-1 and TRBJ1-3): KAGVTQTPRYLIKTRGQQVTLSCSPISGHRSVSWYQQTPGQGLQFLFEYFSETQRNKGNFPGRFSGRQFSNSRSEMNVSTLELGDSALYLCASSLLQGAGNTIYFGEGSWLTVV.

The chain couples TRBV10-3 to TRBJ2-3; 9 nucleotides match TRBD1. Germline V gene lookup returns CDR1 ENHRY and CDR2 SYGVKD. The ends lost 10 bases at V and 2 bases at J; junction bases unmatched: 4. CDR3 length equals 13 residues. CDR3 residues: CATGQGYTDTQYF. The CDR3 region has the DNA TGTGCCACCGGACAGGGGTACACAGATACGCAGTATTTT.

The chain employs TRBV5-4 and TRBJ2-1, with 11 positions matching TRBD2. Germline loops: CDR1 SGHNT, CDR2 YYREEE (reference sequence). Trimming cost V 0 bases and J 7 bases; bases outside gene matches: 6. The CDR3 is made up of 16 amino acids. The CDR3 DNA reads as TGTGCCAGCAGCTTGGGGATAGCGGGGGGGCAGAATGAGCAGTTCTTC. As protein: CASSLGIAGGQNEQFF.

J is TRBJ2-5 and V is TRBV10-1; weak D call: TRBD1 (6 bases). Germline V gene data show CDR1 as WNHNN and CDR2 as SYGVQD (reference sequence). The V end lost 0 bases, the J end lost 2 bases, and 13 bases lay between the germline ends. CDR3 length: 16 amino acids. CDR3 bases: TGCGCCAGCAGTGAGTCGGGCCTGACAGGACAAGAGACCCAGTACTTC. This translates into CASSESGLTGQETQYF.

The genes are TRBV6-5 and TRBJ1-2, with a weak D call TRBD1 (5 bases). Germline loops: CDR1 MNHEY, CDR2 SVGAGI. Trimming took off 2 bases at V and 8 bases at J, with 9 bases between the two ends. CDR3 length: 12 amino acids. CDR3 sequence (DNA): TGTGCCAGCAGTTACCCAGGGAGGGGCTACACCTTC. This codes for CASSYPGRGYTF.

The chain combines TRBV5-1 with TRBJ1-6, with 9 bases identical to TRBD1. Losses at the gene ends were 1 base for V and 9 bases for J; bases not matched to a gene: 8. This CDR3 region has 16 residues. Germline V gene sequence: CDR1 SGHRS, CDR2 YFSETQ. The DNA for the CDR3 is TGCGCCAGCAGCTTGACGCTGGGACAGGGTACTTCACCCCTCCACTTT. Amino acid sequence: CASSLTLGQGTSPLHF.

CDR3 protein: CASSYMSGSGANVLTF. The CDR3 DNA is TGTGCCAGCAGTTACATGTCGGGGTCTGGGGCCAACGTCCTGACTTTC. This chain links TRBV6-5 with TRBJ2-6; tentative D call: TRBD2 (5 bases). CDR1 MNHEY and CDR2 SVGAGI come from the germline V gene. The CDR3 covers 16 residues. Deletions cut 2 bases from V and 1 base from J, with 9 bases between.

The V and J genes are TRBV11-1 and TRBJ2-1; the D gene is possibly TRBD2 (5 bases). Germline V CDR1 and CDR2: SGHAT, FQDESV (reference sequence). V lost 5 bases and J lost 8, with 19 bases in between. The CDR3 spans 15 residues. The CDR3 spells CASSPEGLQWDEQFF. CDR3 coding DNA: TGTGCCAGCAGCCCAGAGGGCTTGCAGTGGGATGAGCAGTTCTTC.

The chain recombines TRBV19 with TRBJ2-3, with D tentatively TRBD2 (5 bases). The CDR3 length is 17 residues. Looked up from germline, CDR1 is LNHDA and CDR2 is SQIVND (reference sequence). The V and J ends lost 3 bases and 2 bases respectively, with 18 bases between them. CDR3 in DNA: TGTGCCAGTAGTATCGAAGTCGGACTGCATCTCACAGATACGCAGTATTTT. It specifies CASSIEVGLHLTDTQYF.